This TCR beta chain was identified during a study of cytomegalovirus exposure and HLA in healthy donors. Study conclusions and caveats: Later, an analysis found that TCR clusters from the first cohort tended to co-occur in the roughly 120 validation repertoires. While the bulk of TCR sequences proved rare, some public TCRs turned up in many donors.

The CDR3 consists of 14 residues. Germline V gene sequence: CDR1 MNHEY, CDR2 SMNVEV (reference sequence). V shed 2 bases and J shed 8 bases, with 13 bases lying between them. Remarks on this clone: Its antigen is currently unknown.

Data came from immunoSEQ multiplex PCR; TCRdb stores just in-frame clones and leaves some out. There are more than 300,000 clones in the sample; 86% occur only once, and 0.83% lies in the top ten. The source material was PBMCs. The receptor's source is a young woman in good health and CMV-seronegative. The chain joins TRBV27 to TRBJ2-1; possible D gene TRBD2, 6 bases. CDR3 amino acids: CASSLTPSVDEQFF. The CDR3 nucleotides are TGTGCCAGCAGTTTAACCCCTAGCGTCGATGAGCAGTTCTTC.